The T cell receptor beta chain described here comes from a study of long-term antiretroviral therapy in people with HIV (dated by TCRdb to between 2021 and 2024). Background on the whole study: The earliest samples were collected roughly a decade before the 2015 WHO recommendation for immediate ART, at a time when ART was usually postponed until CD4 counts fell. A retrospective serial study tested whether changes in peripheral blood TRB repertoire composition and diversity were associated with ART initiation and durable HIV suppression. The cohort contributed about 180 cryopreserved PBMC samples from about 29 adults with confirmed HIV infection, collected serially over a mean of approximately 6 years (range 1-12). Of the roughly 30 participants with HIV, ten to eleven were female. No cross-contamination during QIAcube processing turned up in test extractions that ran a monoclonal T-cell line alongside about 30 polyclonal samples.

The immunoSEQ hsTCRB v3.0 assay was used at survey level resolution to sequence the TRB variable region. TRB sequencing targeted a depth of 40,000-50,000 T-cell genomes per sample. An Illumina MiSeq with a v3 150-cycle kit was used to sequence the pooled TRB libraries. The original pipeline was this. Repertoire analysis was run in R within a reproducible Nextflow workflow that covered QC, data transformation and analysis. LymphoSeq2, an R package for exploring AIRR-Seq data, was used to implement the custom analyses. After excluding a handful of samples that yielded fewer than 5000 total TRB sequences, roughly 190 HIV repertoires remained for analysis. Among the 180 to 200 HIV repertoires that were kept, roughly 58 were collected before ART initiation and 120 to 140 were collected after ART initiation. Repertoires were downsampled to 5000 TRB nucleotide sequences, with summary statistics averaged over 100 downsampling iterations. Only TRB sequences with CDR3 regions of at least seven amino acids were retained for analysis. Diversity was measured with a Shannon entropy-derived clonality score and the Gini coefficient. In repertoire networks, the top 5000 CDR3 amino acid sequences were linked whenever an edit distance of one separated two sequences. Antigen specificity groups and MHC restriction were predicted for TRB CDR3 amino acid sequences with GLIPH2. To flag known associations with CMV, EBV, HIV or tissue antigens, CDR3 amino acid sequences were compared against VDJdb and McPAS-TCR. Pre-ART, post-ART and control groups were compared with Wilcoxon signed-rank tests and Holm-Bonferroni correction. The table was pulled from immuneACCESS by TCRdb, which kept in-frame rearrangements only. Such tables lose some clones; where checked, under half of the loss comes from unresolved V genes, and the rest has no known cause. V and J calls and clone size are as listed in that table; D and trimming were resolved from the DNA. A total of fewer than 40,000 clones appear in this sample, about 85% of them only once. The ten top clones hold roughly 5.7% of the sample.

Inclusion was restricted to participants for whom at least one PBMC sample before ART initiation and at least two post-ART samples were available. All participants with HIV were treated in the United States of America. Before DNA extraction, cryopreserved samples containing about 0.9-11 million PBMC were thawed and washed. At the time of the earliest PBMC sample, participants with HIV were aged between roughly 20 and 60 years. Each participant contributed PBMC samples from 1-4 timepoints before ART initiation and 2-8 timepoints after ART initiation, with a median of 7 samples. Serial HIV viral load, CD4+ T-cell count, ART history and demographic data were obtained for every participant. Genomic DNA was extracted from unsorted PBMC with a Qiagen kit on a QIAcube, processed in batches of 12 samples. As concerns this clone: Its antigen specificity is not known. Base qualities are missing; no much larger clone stands one base away.

Study-level results and caveats: Because PBMC availability was limited, only the TCR beta chain was sequenced, with no alpha chain pairing. CDR3 length ranges in HIV repertoires were narrower than in controls, and network structure suggested an antigen-experienced repertoire with only a slight naive shift after ART. At every time point, the repertoire was dominated by expanded TRB clones first identified before ART initiation, although this dominance fluctuated and, in many PLHIV, declined after ART. The samples span the years 2004 to 2017, and the ART regimens used may be less effective than current regimens. ART initiation was associated with a significant increase in TRB diversity, but diversity stayed significantly below transplant donor controls even after long-term ART. Inferences about post-ART repertoire changes were limited because no data were available on ART adherence, viral resistance or therapy changes. Unsorted PBMC were profiled instead of sorted CD4+ and CD8+ T cells because pre-ART samples had limited cell numbers.

According to the germline V gene, CDR1 reads SGDLS and CDR2 reads YYNGEE. Trimming accounts for 4 bases at V and 1 base at J, while the number of junction bases matched to no gene is 6. Reading from cysteine to phenylalanine, the CDR3 counts 17 amino acids. The retained sequence is limited to the CDR3, 51 bases, with the frame set at the first base. This sample comprised unsorted PBMCs, obtained 3.1 years after starting antiretroviral therapy. The sequence derives from a woman aged 45-59 years with HIV. The rearranged segments are TRBV9 and TRBJ2-1, and 12 bases in between align with TRBD2. The bases read TGTGCCAGCAGCACCCGACTAGCGGGGGCATCCTACAATGAGCAGTTCTTC. Its translation reads: CASSTRLAGASYNEQFF.